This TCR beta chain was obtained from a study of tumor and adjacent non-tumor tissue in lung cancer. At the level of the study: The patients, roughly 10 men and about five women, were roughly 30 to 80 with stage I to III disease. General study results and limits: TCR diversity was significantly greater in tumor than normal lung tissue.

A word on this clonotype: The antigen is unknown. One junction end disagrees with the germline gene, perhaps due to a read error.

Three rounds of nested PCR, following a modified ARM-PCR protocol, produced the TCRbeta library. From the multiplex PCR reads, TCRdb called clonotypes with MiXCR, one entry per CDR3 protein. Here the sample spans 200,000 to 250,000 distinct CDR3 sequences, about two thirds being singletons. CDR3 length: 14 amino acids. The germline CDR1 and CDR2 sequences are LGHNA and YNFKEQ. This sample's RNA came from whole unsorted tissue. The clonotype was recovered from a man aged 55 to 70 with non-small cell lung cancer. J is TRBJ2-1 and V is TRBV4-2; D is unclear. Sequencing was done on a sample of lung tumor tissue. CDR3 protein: CASSQESEFSEQFF. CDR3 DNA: TGTGCCAGCAGCCAAGAATCGGAGTTTAGTGAGCAGTTCTTT.